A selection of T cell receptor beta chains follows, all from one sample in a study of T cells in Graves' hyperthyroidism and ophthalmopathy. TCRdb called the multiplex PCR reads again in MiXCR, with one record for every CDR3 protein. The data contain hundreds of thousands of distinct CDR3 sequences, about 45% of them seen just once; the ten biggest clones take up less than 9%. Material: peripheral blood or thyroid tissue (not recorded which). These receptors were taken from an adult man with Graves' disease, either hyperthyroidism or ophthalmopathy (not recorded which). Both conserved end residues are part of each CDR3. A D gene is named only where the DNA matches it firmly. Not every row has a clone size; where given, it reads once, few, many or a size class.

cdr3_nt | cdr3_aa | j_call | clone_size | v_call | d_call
TGTGCCAGCAGCTTTTCCGGAGGCACCATATATTTT | CASSFSGGTIYF | TRBJ1-3 | NA | TRBV2 | NA
TGTGCCAGCAGCTTAGCGCCTCAGGATTCACCCCTCCACTTT | CASSLAPQDSPLHF | TRBJ1-6 | NA | TRBV7-8 | NA
TGCGCCAGCAACAACGCCCCCCAGAAGGACTATGGCTACACCTTC | CASNNAPQKDYGYTF | TRBJ1-2 | NA | TRBV23-1 | NA
TGTGCCAGCAGTACGGACAGGGACGACGAGCAGTACTTC | CASSTDRDDEQYF | TRBJ2-7 | few | TRBV11-2 | TRBD1
TGTGCCAGCAAAGCAGGGTTCCAAGAGACCCAGTACTTC | CASKAGFQETQYF | TRBJ2-5 | NA | TRBV5-4 | NA
TGTGCCAGCAGTGAACTAGGGAAGGGAGAAAAACTGTTTTTT | CASSELGKGEKLFF | TRBJ1-4 | few | TRBV2 | NA
TGCGCCAGCAGCCAAGGGGCAGGGTCTGGGGCCAACGTCCTGACTTTC | CASSQGAGSGANVLTF | TRBJ2-6 | NA | TRBV5-5 | NA
TGTGCCATCAGTGATCCCAGGGTCGGTGGAAACACCATATATTTT | CAISDPRVGGNTIYF | TRBJ1-3 | many | TRBV10-3 | NA
TGTGCCAGCAGCCAACAGGGACTTCTCTTC | CASSQQGLLF | TRBJ2-5 | NA | TRBV2 | NA
TGCAGCACAGGGTTATATTCACCCCTCCACTTT | CSTGLYSPLHF | TRBJ1-6 | once | TRBV29-1 | NA
TGTGCCAGCAGCCCGAGAGGGGGCGCCTATCAGCCCCAGCATTTT | CASSPRGGAYQPQHF | TRBJ1-5 | NA | TRBV7-9 | TRBD1
TGCAGCGTTGATGGTCGGGGGAAGAACGAGCAGTACTTC | CSVDGRGKNEQYF | TRBJ2-7 | NA | TRBV29-1 | NA
TGCGCCAGCAGCGACGGGACAGGGGCTTCCTACGAGCAGTACTTC | CASSDGTGASYEQYF | TRBJ2-7 | NA | TRBV5-1 | TRBD1
TGTGCCAGCAGTGGGCCGGGAAGATTCTATGGCTACACCTTC | CASSGPGRFYGYTF | TRBJ1-2 | many | TRBV12-3/TRBV12-4 | NA
TGTGCCAGCAGTGACGGGACTTGGACTGAAAAACTGTTTTTT | CASSDGTWTEKLFF | TRBJ1-4 | NA | TRBV2 | NA
TGTGCCAGCAGTGATAGGCCGGGGGGCCAAGAGACCCAGTACTTC | CASSDRPGGQETQYF | TRBJ2-5 | few | TRBV2 | TRBD2
TGTGCCAGCACCCGGAGGGGCCGGGACAGGAGGAAAGATGGCAATCAGCCCCAGCATTTT | CASTRRGRDRRKDGNQPQHF | TRBJ1-5 | NA | TRBV7-8 | TRBD1
TGTGCCAGCGGTGACAGCAAGGGCCGCTATGGCTACACCTTC | CASGDSKGRYGYTF | TRBJ1-2 | NA | TRBV25-1 | NA
TGTGCCAGCAGTGCTACGCAGCCGGAGACCCAGTACTTC | CASSATQPETQYF | TRBJ2-5 | NA | TRBV2 | NA
TGTGCCATCAGTGAGGCCCCACATCCCGGACTAGCCCGCGAGCAGTACTTC | CAISEAPHPGLAREQYF | TRBJ2-7 | many | TRBV10-3 | TRBD2
TGTGCCAGCAGGGCTGGTTGGGACATTCAGTACTTC | CASRAGWDIQYF | TRBJ2-4 | NA | TRBV2 | NA
TGCGCCAGCAGGCTGGACAGGGCGTACGGAAACACCATATATTTT | CASRLDRAYGNTIYF | TRBJ1-3 | few | TRBV5-1 | TRBD1
TGTGCCAGCAGATGGAGCTCTGGAAACACCATATATTTT | CASRWSSGNTIYF | TRBJ1-3 | NA | TRBV6-5 | NA
TGTGCCAGCAGCGTAGCGTGGGGGCAGTTCTCTGGAAACACCATATATTTT | CASSVAWGQFSGNTIYF | TRBJ1-3 | NA | TRBV9 | NA
TGTGCCAGCACCCCACCCATGAACACTGAAGCTTTCTTT | CASTPPMNTEAFF | TRBJ1-1 | NA | TRBV7-2 | NA
TGTGCCACCAGTGATTTGCGCGGGGAGCTGTTTTTT | CATSDLRGELFF | TRBJ2-2 | many | TRBV24-1 | NA
TGTGCCAGCAGCTTAGCCGGACAGGGGGCTTTCGAGCAGTACTTC | CASSLAGQGAFEQYF | TRBJ2-7 | NA | TRBV7-9 | TRBD1
TGTGCCAGCAGCTTAGATGTGGACAGAAATTCACCCCTCCACTTT | CASSLDVDRNSPLHF | TRBJ1-6 | many | TRBV7-9 | NA
TGTGCCAGCAGCTTAGGCGCTCAGACTCGGGATGGCTACACCTTC | CASSLGAQTRDGYTF | TRBJ1-2 | NA | TRBV7-9 | NA
TGTGCCAGCAATAGGGCAGGGGGCGGTGAGGACTATGGCTACACCTTC | CASNRAGGGEDYGYTF | TRBJ1-2 | NA | TRBV11-2 | TRBD1
TGTGCCAGCAGTGACACAGGGACAGGCCTTTCACCCCTCCACTTT | CASSDTGTGLSPLHF | TRBJ1-6 | once | TRBV6-4 | TRBD1
TGTGCCACCAGTGGGGACCGAGACAGCTATGGCTACACCTTC | CATSGDRDSYGYTF | TRBJ1-2 | NA | TRBV24-1 | NA
TGTGCCAGCAGCGCGGGACAGGGGAAAGAGACCCAGTACTTC | CASSAGQGKETQYF | TRBJ2-5 | NA | TRBV9 | TRBD1
TGTGCCACCAGCAGAGATACTAGCGGGGGGAACGAGCAGTACTTC | CATSRDTSGGNEQYF | TRBJ2-7 | NA | TRBV15 | TRBD2
TGTGCCAGCAGGGTTACAGGGGGCCCTCAGCCCCAGCATTTT | CASRVTGGPQPQHF | TRBJ1-5 | NA | TRBV6-1 | TRBD1
TGTGCCAGCAGCTTAGATGGGGCGTACCAAGAGACCCAGTACTTC | CASSLDGAYQETQYF | TRBJ2-5 | many | TRBV7-8 | NA